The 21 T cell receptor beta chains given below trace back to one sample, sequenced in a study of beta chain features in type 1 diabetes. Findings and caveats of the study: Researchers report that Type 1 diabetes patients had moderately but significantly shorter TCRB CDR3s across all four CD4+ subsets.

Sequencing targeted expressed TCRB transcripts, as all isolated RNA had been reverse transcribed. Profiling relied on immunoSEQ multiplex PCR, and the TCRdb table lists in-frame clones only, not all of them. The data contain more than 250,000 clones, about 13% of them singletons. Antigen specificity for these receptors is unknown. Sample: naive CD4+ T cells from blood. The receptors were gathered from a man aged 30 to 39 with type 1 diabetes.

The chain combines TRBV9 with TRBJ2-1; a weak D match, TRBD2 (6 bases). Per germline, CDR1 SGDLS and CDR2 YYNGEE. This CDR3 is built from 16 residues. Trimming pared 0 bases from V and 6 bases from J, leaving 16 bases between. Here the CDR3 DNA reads TGTGCCAGCAGCGTAGGCGGATTAGCGGCCGTCAATGAGCAGTTCTTC. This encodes CASSVGGLAAVNEQFF.

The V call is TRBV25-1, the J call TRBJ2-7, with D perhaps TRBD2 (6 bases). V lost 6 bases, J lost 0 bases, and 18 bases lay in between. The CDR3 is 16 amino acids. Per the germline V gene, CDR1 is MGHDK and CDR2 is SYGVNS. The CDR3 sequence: CASSSSGLTGSYEQYF. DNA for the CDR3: TGTGCCAGCAGCTCGTCGGGACTTACAGGCTCCTACGAGCAGTACTTC.

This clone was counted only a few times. As DNA, the CDR3 is TGTGCCAGCAGTTTGAACAGGGGGCGAGGGGAGACCCAGTACTTC. Protein product: CASSLNRGRGETQYF. The chain has TRBV2 and TRBJ2-5; 9 bases are shared with TRBD1. The CDR3 totals 15 residues. J lost 5 bases, V lost 5 bases, and 9 bases had no gene match. Germline CDR1 SNHLY, CDR2 FYNNEI.

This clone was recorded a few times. CDR3 residues: CASSLGPSGSVSYEQYF. The DNA for the CDR3 is TGTGCCAGCAGCTTAGGACCTAGCGGGAGTGTTTCCTACGAGCAGTACTTC. The chain employs TRBV7-9 and TRBJ2-7, with 10 nucleotides matching TRBD2. Trimming took 1 base from V and 1 from J; bases not matched to a gene: 7. CDR1 is SEHNR and CDR2 is FQNEAQ in the germline V gene (reference sequence). CDR3 size: 17 residues. The whole variable domain, filled in from reference TRBV7-9 and TRBJ2-7, reads DTGVSQNPRHKITKRGQNVTFRCDPISEHNRLYWYRQTLGQGPEFLTYFQNEAQLEKSRLLSDRFSAERPKGSFSTLEIQRTEQGDSAMYLCASSLGPSGSVSYEQYFGPGTRLTVT.

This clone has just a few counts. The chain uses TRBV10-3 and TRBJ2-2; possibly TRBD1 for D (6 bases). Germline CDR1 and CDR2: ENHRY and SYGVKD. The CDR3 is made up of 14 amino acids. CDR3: CGSSGAMNTGELFF. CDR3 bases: TGTGGCTCTTCAGGGGCTATGAACACCGGGGAGCTGTTTTTT.

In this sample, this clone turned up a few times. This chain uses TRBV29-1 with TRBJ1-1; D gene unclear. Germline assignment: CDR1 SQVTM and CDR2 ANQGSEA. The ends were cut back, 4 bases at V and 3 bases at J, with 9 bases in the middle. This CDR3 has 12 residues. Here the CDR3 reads CSVVGIYTEAFF. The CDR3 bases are TGCAGCGTTGTGGGCATTTACACTGAAGCTTTCTTT.

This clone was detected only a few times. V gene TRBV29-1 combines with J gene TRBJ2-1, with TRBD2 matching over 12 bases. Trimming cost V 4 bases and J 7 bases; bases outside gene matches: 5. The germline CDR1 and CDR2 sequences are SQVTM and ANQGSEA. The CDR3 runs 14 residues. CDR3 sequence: CSVASGRAENEQFF. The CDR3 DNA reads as TGCAGCGTTGCTAGCGGGAGGGCCGAAAATGAGCAGTTCTTC.

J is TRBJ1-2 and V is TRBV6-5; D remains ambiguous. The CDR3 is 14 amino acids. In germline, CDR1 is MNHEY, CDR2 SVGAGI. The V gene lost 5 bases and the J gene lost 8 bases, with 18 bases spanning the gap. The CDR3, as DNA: TGTGCCAGCAGTCGGCCCGGGGTCCTCCAGGGCTACACCTTC. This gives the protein CASSRPGVLQGYTF.

This chain's CDR3 is CAWTGGNTGELFF. The DNA for the CDR3 is TGTGCCTGGACAGGGGGCAACACCGGGGAGCTGTTTTTT. This rearrangement joins TRBV30 to TRBJ2-2; 8 bases match TRBD1. Losses at the gene ends were 4 bases for V and 2 bases for J; bases not matched to a gene: 0. The CDR3 is made up of 13 amino acids. CDR1 is GTSNPN, CDR2 SVGIG, per germline (reference sequence).

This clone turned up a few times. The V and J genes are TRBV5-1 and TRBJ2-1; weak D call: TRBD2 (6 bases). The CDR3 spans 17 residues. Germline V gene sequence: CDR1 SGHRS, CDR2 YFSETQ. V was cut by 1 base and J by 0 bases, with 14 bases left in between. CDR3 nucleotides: TGCGCCAGCAGCTTGAAGGTCAGCGGGCTCTCCTACAATGAGCAGTTCTTC. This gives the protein CASSLKVSGLSYNEQFF.

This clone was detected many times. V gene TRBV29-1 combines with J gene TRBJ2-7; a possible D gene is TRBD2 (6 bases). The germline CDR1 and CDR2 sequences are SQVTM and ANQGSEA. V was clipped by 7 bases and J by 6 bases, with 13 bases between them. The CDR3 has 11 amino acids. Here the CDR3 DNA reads TGCAGCGCCCAGGGAGGCGGCGAGCAGTACTTC. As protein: CSAQGGGEQYF.

The DNA of the CDR3 is TGTGCCAGTAGTATTGCAGGGGAACAAGACGAGCAGTACTTC. Its translation: CASSIAGEQDEQYF. The chain links TRBV19 to TRBJ2-7; D possibly corresponds to TRBD1 (6 bases). The CDR3 totals 14 residues. Per the germline V gene, CDR1 is LNHDA and CDR2 is SQIVND (reference sequence). Trimming removed 3 bases from V and 5 bases from J, with 14 bases in between.

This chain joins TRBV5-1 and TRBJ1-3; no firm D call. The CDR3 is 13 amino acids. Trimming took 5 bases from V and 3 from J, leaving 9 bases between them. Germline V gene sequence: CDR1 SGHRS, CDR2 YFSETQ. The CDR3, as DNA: TGCGCCAGCAGTAGTGCTGGTGGAAACACCATATATTTT. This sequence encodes CASSSAGGNTIYF.

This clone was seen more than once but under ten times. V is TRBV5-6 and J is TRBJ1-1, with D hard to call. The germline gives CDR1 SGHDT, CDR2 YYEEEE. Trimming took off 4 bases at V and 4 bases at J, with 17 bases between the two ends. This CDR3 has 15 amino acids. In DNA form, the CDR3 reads TGTGCCAGCAGCACCGAGAACGGTGGGAGCACTGAAGCTTTCTTT. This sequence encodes CASSTENGGSTEAFF.

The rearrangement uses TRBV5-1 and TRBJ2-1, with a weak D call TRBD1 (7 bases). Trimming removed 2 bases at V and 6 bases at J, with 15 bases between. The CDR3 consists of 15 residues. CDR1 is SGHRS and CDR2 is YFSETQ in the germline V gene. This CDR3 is CASSLYQGGGNEQFF. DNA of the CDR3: TGCGCCAGCAGCTTATACCAGGGGGGAGGCAATGAGCAGTTCTTC.

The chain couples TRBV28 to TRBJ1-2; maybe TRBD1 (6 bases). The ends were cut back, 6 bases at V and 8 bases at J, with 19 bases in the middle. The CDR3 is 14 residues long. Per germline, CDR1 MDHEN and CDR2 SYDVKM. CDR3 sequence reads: CASRHGQLTGGYTF. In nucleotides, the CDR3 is TGTGCCAGCAGGCACGGACAGCTGACGGGGGGCTACACCTTC.

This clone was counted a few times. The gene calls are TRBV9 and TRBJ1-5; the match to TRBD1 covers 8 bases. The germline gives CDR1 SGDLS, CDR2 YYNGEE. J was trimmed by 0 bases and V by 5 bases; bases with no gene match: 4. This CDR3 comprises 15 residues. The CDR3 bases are TGTGCCAGCAGTGCACAGGGGGGTAGCAATCAGCCCCAGCATTTT. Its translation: CASSAQGGSNQPQHF.

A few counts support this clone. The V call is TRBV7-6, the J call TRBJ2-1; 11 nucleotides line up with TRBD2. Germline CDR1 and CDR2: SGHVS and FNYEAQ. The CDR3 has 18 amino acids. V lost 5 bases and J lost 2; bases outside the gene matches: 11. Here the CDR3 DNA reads TGTGCCAGCAGCCTCCCTTGGGCTAGCGGGAGGACCTACAATGAGCAGTTCTTC. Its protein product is CASSLPWASGRTYNEQFF. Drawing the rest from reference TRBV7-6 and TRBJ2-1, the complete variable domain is GAGVSQSPRYKVTKRGQDVALRCDPISGHVSLYWYRQALGQGPEFLTYFNYEAQQDKSGLPNDRFSAERPEGSISTLTIQRTEQRDSAMYRCASSLPWASGRTYNEQFFGPGTRLTVL.

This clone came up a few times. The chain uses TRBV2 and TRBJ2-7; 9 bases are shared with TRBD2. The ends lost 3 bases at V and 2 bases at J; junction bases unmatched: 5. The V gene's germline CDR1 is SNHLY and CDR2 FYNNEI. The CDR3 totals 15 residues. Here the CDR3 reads CASSDNRGRAYEQYF. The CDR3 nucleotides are TGTGCCAGCAGTGACAACCGCGGGAGGGCCTACGAGCAGTACTTC.

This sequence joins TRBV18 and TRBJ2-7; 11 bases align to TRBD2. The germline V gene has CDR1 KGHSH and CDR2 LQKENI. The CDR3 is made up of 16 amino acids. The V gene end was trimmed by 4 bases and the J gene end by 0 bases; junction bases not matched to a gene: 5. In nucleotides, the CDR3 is TGTGCCAGCTCACGTTTAGCGGGAGGGAGCTCCTACGAGCAGTACTTC. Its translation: CASSRLAGGSSYEQYF.

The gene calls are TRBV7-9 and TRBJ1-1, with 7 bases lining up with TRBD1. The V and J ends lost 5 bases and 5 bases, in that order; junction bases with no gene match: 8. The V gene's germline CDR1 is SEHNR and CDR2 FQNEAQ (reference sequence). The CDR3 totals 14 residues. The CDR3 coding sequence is TGTGCCAGCAGCCCGACAGGGTCGAGGACTGAAGCTTTCTTT. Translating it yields CASSPTGSRTEAFF.